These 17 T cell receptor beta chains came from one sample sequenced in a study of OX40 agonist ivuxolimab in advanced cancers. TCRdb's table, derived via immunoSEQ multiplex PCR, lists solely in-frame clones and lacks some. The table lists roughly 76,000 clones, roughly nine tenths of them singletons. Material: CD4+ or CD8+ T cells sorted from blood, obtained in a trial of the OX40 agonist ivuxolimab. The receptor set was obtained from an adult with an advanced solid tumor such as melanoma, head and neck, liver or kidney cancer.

CDR3 coding DNA: TGTGCCAGTAGACCGGGACTAGCGAACACCGGGGAGCTGTTTTTT. It is translated as CASRPGLANTGELFF. This sequence joins TRBV19 and TRBJ2-2; TRBD2 matches at 8 bases. Trimming removed 6 bases from V and 0 bases from J; junction bases left unmatched: 3. The CDR3 runs 15 residues. The germline V gene has CDR1 LNHDA and CDR2 SQIVND (reference sequence).

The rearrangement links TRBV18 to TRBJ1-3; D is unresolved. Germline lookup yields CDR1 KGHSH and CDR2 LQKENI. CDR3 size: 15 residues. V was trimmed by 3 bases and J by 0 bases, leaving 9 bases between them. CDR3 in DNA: TGTGCCAGCTCACCGGGTTCGAGCTCTGGAAACACCATATATTTT. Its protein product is CASSPGSSSGNTIYF.

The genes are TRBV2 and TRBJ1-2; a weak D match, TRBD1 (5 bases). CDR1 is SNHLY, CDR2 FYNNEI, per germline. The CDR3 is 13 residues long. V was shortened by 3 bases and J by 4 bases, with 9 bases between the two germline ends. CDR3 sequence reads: CASSDGALYGYTF. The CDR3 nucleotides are TGTGCCAGCAGTGACGGGGCGCTCTATGGCTACACCTTC.

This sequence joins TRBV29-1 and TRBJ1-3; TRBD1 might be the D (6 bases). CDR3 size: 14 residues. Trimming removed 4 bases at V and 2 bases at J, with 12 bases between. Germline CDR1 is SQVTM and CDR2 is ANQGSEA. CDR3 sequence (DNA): TGCAGCGTTGCCTCAGGGGTAGCTGGAAACACCATATATTTT. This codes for CSVASGVAGNTIYF.

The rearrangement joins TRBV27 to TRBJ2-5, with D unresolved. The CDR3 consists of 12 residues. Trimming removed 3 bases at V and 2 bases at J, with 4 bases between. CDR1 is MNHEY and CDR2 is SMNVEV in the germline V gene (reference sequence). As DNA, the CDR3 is TGTGCCAGCAGTTTGCCTCAAGAGACCCAGTACTTC. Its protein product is CASSLPQETQYF.

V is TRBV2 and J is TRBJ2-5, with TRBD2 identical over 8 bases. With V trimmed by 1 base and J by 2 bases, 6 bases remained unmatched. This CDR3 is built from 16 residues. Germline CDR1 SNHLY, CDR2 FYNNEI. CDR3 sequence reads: CASSEGWAGGQETQYF. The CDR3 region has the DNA TGTGCCAGCAGTGAAGGGTGGGCGGGAGGACAAGAGACCCAGTACTTC.

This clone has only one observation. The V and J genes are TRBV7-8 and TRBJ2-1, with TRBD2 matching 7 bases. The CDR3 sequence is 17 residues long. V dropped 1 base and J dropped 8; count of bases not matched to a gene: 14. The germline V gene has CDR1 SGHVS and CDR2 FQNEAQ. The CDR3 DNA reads TGTGCCAGCAGCTTAGGTATAACGGGAGGACCGGGGGATGAGCAGTTCTTC. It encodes CASSLGITGGPGDEQFF.

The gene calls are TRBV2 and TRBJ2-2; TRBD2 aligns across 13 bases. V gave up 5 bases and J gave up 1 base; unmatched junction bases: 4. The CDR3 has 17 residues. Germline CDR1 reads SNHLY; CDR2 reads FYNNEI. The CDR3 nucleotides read TGTGCCAGCAGTAGAGGACTAGCGGGAGTGAACACCGGGGAGCTGTTTTTT. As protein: CASSRGLAGVNTGELFF.

The CDR3 here is CASSLGLRANYGYTF. The CDR3 nucleotides are TGCGCCAGCAGCTTGGGACTTCGAGCTAACTATGGCTACACCTTC. The chain couples TRBV5-1 to TRBJ1-2; D is undetermined. The CDR3 is made up of 15 amino acids. Trimming pared 0 bases from V and 0 bases from J, leaving 9 bases between. The germline gives CDR1 SGHRS, CDR2 YFSETQ.

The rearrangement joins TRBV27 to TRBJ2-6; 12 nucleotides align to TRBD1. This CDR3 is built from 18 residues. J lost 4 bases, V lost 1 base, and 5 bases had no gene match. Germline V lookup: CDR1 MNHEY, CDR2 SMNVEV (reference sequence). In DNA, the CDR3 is TGTGCCAGCAGTTTATGGGGGACAGGGGGCACCGGGGCCAACGTCCTGACTTTC. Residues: CASSLWGTGGTGANVLTF.

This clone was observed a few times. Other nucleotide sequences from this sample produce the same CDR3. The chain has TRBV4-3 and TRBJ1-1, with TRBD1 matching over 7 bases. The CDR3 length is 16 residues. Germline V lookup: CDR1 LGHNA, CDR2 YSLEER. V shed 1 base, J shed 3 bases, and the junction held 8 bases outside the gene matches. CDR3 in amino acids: CASSQGPRTGDTEAFF. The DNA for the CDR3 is TGCGCCAGCAGCCAAGGTCCCCGAACAGGGGACACTGAAGCTTTCTTT.

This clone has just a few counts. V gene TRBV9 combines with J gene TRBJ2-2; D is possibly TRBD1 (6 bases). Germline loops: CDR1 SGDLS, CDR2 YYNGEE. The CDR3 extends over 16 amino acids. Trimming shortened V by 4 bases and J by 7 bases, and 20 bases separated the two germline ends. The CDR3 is CASSRGQTESGGELFF. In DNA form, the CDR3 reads TGTGCCAGCAGCCGGGGACAAACAGAAAGCGGCGGGGAGCTGTTTTTT.

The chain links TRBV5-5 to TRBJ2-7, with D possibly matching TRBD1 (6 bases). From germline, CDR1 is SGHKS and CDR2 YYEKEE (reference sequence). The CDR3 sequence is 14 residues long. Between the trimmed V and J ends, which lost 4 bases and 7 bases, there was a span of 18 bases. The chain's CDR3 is CASSALGRGGEQYF. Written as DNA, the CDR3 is TGTGCCAGCAGCGCGCTGGGCAGGGGTGGGGAGCAGTACTTC.

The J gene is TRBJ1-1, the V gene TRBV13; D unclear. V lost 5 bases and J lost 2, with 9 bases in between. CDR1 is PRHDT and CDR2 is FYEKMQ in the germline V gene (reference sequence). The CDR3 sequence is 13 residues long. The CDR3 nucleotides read TGTGCCAGCAGCCGCAAGTTAAACACTGAAGCTTTCTTT. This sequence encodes CASSRKLNTEAFF.

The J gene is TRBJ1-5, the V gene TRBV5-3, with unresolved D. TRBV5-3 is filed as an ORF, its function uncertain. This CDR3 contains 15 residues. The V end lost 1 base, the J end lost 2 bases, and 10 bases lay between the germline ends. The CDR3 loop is CARSLWIERNQPQHF. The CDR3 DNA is TGTGCCAGAAGCTTGTGGATCGAACGCAATCAGCCCCAGCATTTT.

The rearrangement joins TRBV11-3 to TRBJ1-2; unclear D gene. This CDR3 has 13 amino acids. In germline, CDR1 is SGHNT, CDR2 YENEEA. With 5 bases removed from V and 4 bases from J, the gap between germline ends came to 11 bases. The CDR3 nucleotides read TGTGCCAGCAGCCCCGACGCGACCTATGGCTACACCTTC. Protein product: CASSPDATYGYTF.

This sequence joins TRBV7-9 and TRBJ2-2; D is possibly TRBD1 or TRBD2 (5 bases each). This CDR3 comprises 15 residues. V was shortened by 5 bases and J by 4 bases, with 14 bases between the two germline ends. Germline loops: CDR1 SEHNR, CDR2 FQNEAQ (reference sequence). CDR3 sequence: CASSKTGTLTGELFF. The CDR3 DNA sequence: TGTGCCAGCAGCAAAACCGGGACCCTCACCGGGGAGCTGTTTTTT.